This T cell receptor beta chain was profiled in a study of human thymus T cells. Study-level findings and limits: Seemingly biased V and J gene usage marked thymic and blood repertoires.

Of note for this clone: The target antigen is unknown.

This CDR3 spans 13 amino acids. Germline CDR1 reads MDHEN; CDR2 reads SYDVKM. V gave up 5 bases and J gave up 13 bases; unmatched junction bases: 13. Finnish infants who were healthy and having corrective surgery for congenital heart defects made up the donors. Blood DNA came from all available leukocytes, not a fixed cell number. Here immunoSEQ multiplex PCR was the method, and the copy in TCRdb shows in-frame clones only, minus some. Among approximately 49,000 clones, 85% to 95% were seen once, and the ten largest hold roughly 0.16%. The sequence derives from a girl under three years old with a congenital heart defect but otherwise immunologically healthy. The specimen sequenced was blood. The rearrangement links TRBV28 to TRBJ2-7; 8 bases agree with TRBD1. DNA for the CDR3: TGTGCCAGCAGTAAATCAGGGACCGGACAGGGATACTTC. Its protein product is CASSKSGTGQGYF.